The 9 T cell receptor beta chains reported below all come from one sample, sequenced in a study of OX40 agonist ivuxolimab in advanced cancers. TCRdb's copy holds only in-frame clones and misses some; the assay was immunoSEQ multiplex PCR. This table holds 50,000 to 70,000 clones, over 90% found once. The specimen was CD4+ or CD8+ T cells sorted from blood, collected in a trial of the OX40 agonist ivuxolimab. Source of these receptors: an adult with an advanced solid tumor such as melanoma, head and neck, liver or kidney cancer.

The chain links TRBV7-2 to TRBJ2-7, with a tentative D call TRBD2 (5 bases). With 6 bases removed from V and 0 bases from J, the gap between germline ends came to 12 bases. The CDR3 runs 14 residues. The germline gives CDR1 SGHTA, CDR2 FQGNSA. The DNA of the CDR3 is TGTGCCAGCAGGGACCCGGGGAGCTCCTACGAGCAGTACTTC. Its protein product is CASRDPGSSYEQYF. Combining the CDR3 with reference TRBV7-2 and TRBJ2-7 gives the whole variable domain GAGVSQSPSNKVTEKGKDVELRCDPISGHTALYWYRQSLGQGLEFLIYFQGNSAPDKSGLPSDRFSAERTGGSVSTLTIQRTQQEDSAVYLCASRDPGSSYEQYFGPGTRLTVT.

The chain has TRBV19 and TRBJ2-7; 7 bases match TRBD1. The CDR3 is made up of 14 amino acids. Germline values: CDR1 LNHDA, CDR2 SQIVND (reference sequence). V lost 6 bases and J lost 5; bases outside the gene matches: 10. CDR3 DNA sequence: TGTGCCAGTAGCGAAAACGGACAGGCCCACGAGCAGTACTTC. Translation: CASSENGQAHEQYF. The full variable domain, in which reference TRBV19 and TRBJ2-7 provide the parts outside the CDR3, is DGGITQSPKYLFRKEGQNVTLSCEQNLNHDAMYWYRQDPGQGLRLIYYSQIVNDFQKGDIAEGYSVSREKKESFPLTVTSAQKNPTAFYLCASSENGQAHEQYFGPGTRLTVT.

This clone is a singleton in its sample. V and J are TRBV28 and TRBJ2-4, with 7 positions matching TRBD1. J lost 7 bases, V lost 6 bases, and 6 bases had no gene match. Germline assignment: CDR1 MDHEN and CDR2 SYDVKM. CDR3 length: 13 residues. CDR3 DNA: TGTGCCAGCAGACCCGGGACAGATAACATTCAGTACTTC. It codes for CASRPGTDNIQYF.

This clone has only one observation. CDR3: CASSTGTGTYEQYF. The CDR3 DNA reads as TGTGCCAGCAGCACCGGGACAGGGACTTACGAGCAGTACTTC. The chain links TRBV9 to TRBJ2-7; TRBD1 agrees at 9 bases. V dropped 4 bases and J dropped 4; count of bases not matched to a gene: 6. The CDR3 covers 14 residues. CDR1 is SGDLS, CDR2 YYNGEE, per germline. Based on the CDR3 plus reference TRBV9 and TRBJ2-7, the full variable domain is DSGVTQTPKHLITATGQRVTLRCSPRSGDLSVYWYQQSLDQGLQFLIQYYNGEERAKGNILERFSAQQFPDLHSELNLSSLELGDSALYFCASSTGTGTYEQYFGPGTRLTVT.

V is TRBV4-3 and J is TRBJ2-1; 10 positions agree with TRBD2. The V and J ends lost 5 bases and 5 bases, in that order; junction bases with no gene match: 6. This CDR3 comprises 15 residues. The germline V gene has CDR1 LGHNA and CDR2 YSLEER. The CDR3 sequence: CASSWTSGNDNEQFF. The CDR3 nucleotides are TGCGCCAGCAGCTGGACTAGCGGAAACGACAATGAGCAGTTCTTC.

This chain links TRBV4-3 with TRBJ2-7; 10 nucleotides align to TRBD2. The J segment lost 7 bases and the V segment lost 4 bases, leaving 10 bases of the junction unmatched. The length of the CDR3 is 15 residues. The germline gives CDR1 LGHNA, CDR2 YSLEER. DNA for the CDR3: TGCGCCAGCAGCCCCACAGCGGGAGGGCCCCCTGAGCAGTACTTC. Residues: CASSPTAGGPPEQYF.

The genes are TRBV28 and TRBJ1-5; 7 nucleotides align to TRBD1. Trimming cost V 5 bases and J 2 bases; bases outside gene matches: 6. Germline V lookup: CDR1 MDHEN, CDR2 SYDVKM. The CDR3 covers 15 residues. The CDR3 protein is CASSPLGGGNQPQHF. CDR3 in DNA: TGTGCCAGCAGTCCCTTAGGGGGCGGCAATCAGCCCCAGCATTTT.

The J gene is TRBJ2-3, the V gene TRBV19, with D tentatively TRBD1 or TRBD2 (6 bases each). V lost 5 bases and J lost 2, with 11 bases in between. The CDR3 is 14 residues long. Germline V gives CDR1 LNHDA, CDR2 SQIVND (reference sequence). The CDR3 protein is CASSGGTNTDTQYF. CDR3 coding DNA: TGTGCCAGTAGTGGGGGGACAAACACAGATACGCAGTATTTT.

The CDR3 DNA reads TGTGCCACCAGTAGTAGCGGGAAGTCGGGCAATGAGCAGTTCTTC. This encodes CATSSSGKSGNEQFF. This rearrangement joins TRBV15 to TRBJ2-1; TRBD2 matches at 8 bases. From germline, CDR1 is LNHNV and CDR2 YYDKDF (reference sequence). V trimming: 6 bases; J trimming: 6 bases; junction bases outside the gene matches: 10. The CDR3 length is 15 residues. Together with reference TRBV15 and TRBJ2-1, the CDR3 gives the full variable domain: DAMVIQNPRYQVTQFGKPVTLSCSQTLNHNVMYWYQQKSSQAPKLLFHYYDKDFNNEADTPDNFQSRRPNTSFCFLDIRSPGLGDTAMYLCATSSSGKSGNEQFFGPGTRLTVL.